This passage covers 20 T cell receptor beta chains from one sample sequenced in a study of blood T cells in healthy people across ages. For the second PCR, which ran for roughly 6 to 11 cycles, a sample-barcoded 5' primer and a J-beta primer mix were used. One entry per CDR3 protein results from TCRdb running MiXCR on the 5' RACE reads. Of some 1.7 million distinct CDR3 sequences listed, roughly 28% were seen once; the top ten hold more than 6%. Sequenced: blood. These receptors were obtained from a woman aged 25 to 39 in good health.

The chain links TRBV7-6 to TRBJ2-2; maybe TRBD1 (7 bases). Germline loops: CDR1 SGHVS, CDR2 FNYEAQ. This CDR3 comprises 18 residues. Trimming cost V 1 base and J 0 bases, with 15 bases left between them. CDR3 DNA: TGTGCCAGCAGCTTAGTCCCAGGGGGGATTGCGAACACCGGGGAGCTGTTTTTT. Protein: CASSLVPGGIANTGELFF.

This clonotype was detected many times. This CDR3 is CASSPGSGGGLDEQFF. CDR3 bases: TGTGCCAGCAGCCCGGGTAGCGGGGGGGGTCTCGATGAGCAGTTCTTC. This chain uses TRBV3-1 with TRBJ2-1, with TRBD2 identical over 11 bases. Germline CDR1 is LGHDT and CDR2 is YNNKEL (reference sequence). The V gene end was trimmed by 4 bases and the J gene end by 8 bases; junction bases not matched to a gene: 10. The CDR3 loop spans 16 amino acids.

This clonotype was seen ten or more times. The chain joins TRBV11-2 to TRBJ2-7, with D possibly being TRBD2 (6 bases). The germline V gene has CDR1 SGHAT and CDR2 FQNNGV. V gave up 0 bases and J gave up 2 bases, with 8 bases separating them. There are 14 residues in the CDR3. The CDR3 is CASSLDPGAYEQYF. CDR3 nucleotide sequence: TGTGCCAGCAGCTTAGATCCGGGAGCCTACGAGCAGTACTTC.

The table lists this clonotype with a count of one. The junction does not match germline at one end; this may be a read error. The chain has TRBV20-1 and TRBJ2-3; 9 positions match TRBD2. Germline V gene lookup returns CDR1 DFQATT and CDR2 SNEGSKA (reference sequence). The CDR3 is 19 amino acids. CDR3 coding DNA: TGCAGTTCTAGAGAGAGCCTCTTCTCTAGCGGGACCACTTGGGATACGCAGTATTTT. It translates to CSSRESLFSSGTTWDTQYF.

The chain is built from TRBV7-6 and TRBJ2-3, with 10 nucleotides matching TRBD2. The germline V gene encodes CDR1 SGHVS and CDR2 FNYEAQ. This CDR3 spans 16 amino acids. V lost 0 bases and J lost 7; bases outside the gene matches: 7. CDR3 sequence (DNA): TGTGCCAGCAGCTTAGCAGCGGGGGGGCCGGGGAATACGCAGTATTTT. Translation: CASSLAAGGPGNTQYF.

Only a few counts were recorded for this clonotype. The chain recombines TRBV27 with TRBJ2-1; 11 bases fit TRBD2. The CDR3 is 14 residues long. Germline trimming cut 5 bases from V and 7 bases from J; bases unmatched to any gene: 4. Germline CDR1 reads MNHEY; CDR2 reads SMNVEV (reference sequence). CDR3 sequence: CASSRSGGVNEQFF. CDR3 bases: TGTGCCAGCAGTCGTAGCGGGGGGGTAAATGAGCAGTTCTTC.

Many counts were recorded for this clonotype. The chain recombines TRBV4-3 with TRBJ2-7; the D gene is possibly TRBD1 (5 bases). CDR1 LGHNA and CDR2 YSLEER come from the germline V gene. CDR3 length equals 14 residues. The V end was cut by 1 base, the J end by 7 bases, with 14 bases between. For the CDR3, the DNA is TGCGCCAGCAGCCAAGGGGGCCTCGTCGCGGAGCAGTACTTC. This translates into CASSQGGLVAEQYF.

Many counts were recorded for this clonotype. V and J are TRBV7-2 and TRBJ2-5; 9 bases map to TRBD2. This CDR3 region has 15 residues. Germline V gene sequence: CDR1 SGHTA, CDR2 FQGNSA. V dropped 4 bases and J dropped 5; count of bases not matched to a gene: 8. The CDR3 DNA follows: TGTGCCAGCAGCTCCGATAGCGGGAGAGGGGAGACCCAGTACTTC. Amino acid sequence: CASSSDSGRGETQYF.

This clonotype was seen a handful of times. The rearrangement uses TRBV7-2 and TRBJ2-7; 7 nucleotides match TRBD2. The germline CDR1 and CDR2 sequences are SGHTA and FQGNSA. J was trimmed by 4 bases and V by 7 bases; bases with no gene match: 4. This CDR3 contains 12 residues. This chain's CDR3 is CASKAGTYEQYF. The CDR3 DNA follows: TGTGCCAGCAAAGCGGGGACGTACGAGCAGTACTTC.

This rearrangement joins TRBV6-6 to TRBJ2-4, with 7 bases identical to TRBD1. The J call may be faulty, since TRBJ2-7 better matches the DNA end. CDR1 and CDR2 from the germline V gene are MNHNY and SVGAGI (reference sequence). The CDR3 covers 14 residues. The CDR3 bases are TGTGCCAGCACCTATGACAGGGCTAGCCACGAGCAGTACTTC. Translating it yields CASTYDRASHEQYF.

V gene TRBV12-3 or TRBV12-4 combines with J gene TRBJ2-3; D is unresolved. The CDR3 spans 14 residues. Trimming removed 2 bases from V and 3 bases from J, with 9 bases in between. CDR3 nucleotides: TGTGCCAGCAGTTTAAGACCTCGGACAGATACGCAGTATTTT. Translated, it gives CASSLRPRTDTQYF.

The chain employs TRBV7-2 and TRBJ2-3; D unresolved. There are 13 residues in the CDR3. V was trimmed by 4 bases and J by 2 bases, leaving 7 bases between them. CDR1 SGHTA and CDR2 FQGNSA come from the germline V gene. CDR3 in amino acids: CASSSYYTDTQYF. DNA of the CDR3: TGTGCCAGCAGCTCATACTACACAGATACGCAGTATTTT.

This clonotype was observed a handful of times. V and J are TRBV12-3 or TRBV12-4 and TRBJ1-2; possible D gene TRBD1, 5 bases. The CDR3 extends over 14 amino acids. V was clipped by 6 bases and J by 5 bases, with 16 bases between them. CDR3 nucleotides: TGTGCCAGCAGATTGGAGGTCCGGGGGTATGGCTACACCTTC. Its translation: CASRLEVRGYGYTF.

This clonotype came up a few times. A single base separates this from a much larger clone, so it may be a read error. The chain has TRBV20-1 and TRBJ2-4, with D maybe TRBD2 (5 bases). V lost 3 bases to trimming and J lost 15 bases, with 18 bases between them. CDR3 length equals 12 residues. CDR1 DFQATT and CDR2 SNEGSKA come from the germline V gene (reference sequence). For the CDR3, the DNA is TGCAGTGCTAGCAGTGCGGGCTACGAGCGGTACTTC. Its protein is CSASSAGYERYF.

There are a few counts of this clonotype. The chain recombines TRBV7-2 with TRBJ2-1; TRBD2 is a possible D gene (5 bases). The CDR3 extends over 16 amino acids. Germline CDR1 reads SGHTA; CDR2 reads FQGNSA. The V and J ends lost 5 bases and 8 bases respectively, with 22 bases between them. The CDR3 spells CASSLPGRKRADEQFF. The CDR3 nucleotides read TGTGCCAGCAGCCTCCCAGGCAGGAAGCGAGCGGATGAGCAGTTCTTC.

V usage is TRBV2 and J usage is TRBJ2-5; D unresolved. The CDR3 spans 14 residues. V lost 0 bases to trimming and J lost 5 bases, with 10 bases between them. CDR1 and CDR2 from the germline V gene are SNHLY and FYNNEI. Written as DNA, the CDR3 is TGTGCCAGCAGTGAAGCTCTACGCCCTGAGACCCAGTACTTC. It codes for CASSEALRPETQYF.

A few counts support this clonotype. V and J are TRBV3-1 and TRBJ2-5, with D uncertain. The CDR3 totals 13 residues. Deletions cut 0 bases from V and 4 bases from J, with 6 bases between. Germline lookup yields CDR1 LGHDT and CDR2 YNNKEL (reference sequence). CDR3 sequence reads: CASSQDVGETQYF. The CDR3 coding sequence is TGTGCCAGCAGCCAAGACGTTGGAGAGACCCAGTACTTC.

Worth noting for this clonotype: One junction end disagrees with the germline gene, perhaps due to a read error. This chain joins TRBV20-1 and TRBJ2-1; tentative D call: TRBD2 (5 bases). CDR1 is DFQATT and CDR2 is SNEGSKA in the germline V gene (reference sequence). The CDR3 sequence is 14 residues long. CDR3 region: CSTRVPGSHREQFF. In DNA, the CDR3 is TGCAGTACTAGAGTCCCTGGCTCCCATCGGGAGCAGTTCTTC.

Of note for this clonotype: The junction differs from germline at one of its ends, possibly a read error. V is TRBV6-6 and J is TRBJ1-2; D remains ambiguous. CDR3 length equals 16 residues. Germline lookup yields CDR1 MNHNY and CDR2 SVGAGI (reference sequence). CDR3 amino acids: CASSYSEEDHLYGYTF. In nucleotides, the CDR3 is TGTGCCAGCAGCTACTCTGAAGAAGACCACCTCTATGGCTACACCTTC.

This chain connects TRBV20-1 to TRBJ1-2; D is unclear. V was clipped by 0 bases and J by 7 bases, with 9 bases between them. Germline V CDR1 and CDR2: DFQATT, SNEGSKA (reference sequence). There are 12 residues in the CDR3. CDR3 coding DNA: TGCAGTGCTAGAGATGAGTCAGTTGGCTACACCTTC. Its translation is CSARDESVGYTF.